One and the same sample provided the 32 T cell receptor beta chains below, sequenced in a study of early T cells in non-severe SARS-CoV-2 infection. TCRdb fed the 5' RACE reads into MiXCR, producing one record per CDR3 protein. The table has 90,000 or so distinct CDR3 sequences, approximately 15% seen once. Material: whole blood. Receptor source: an adult who was a healthcare worker with PCR-confirmed SARS-CoV-2 infection or an uninfected control (not recorded which).

This chain uses TRBV29-1 with TRBJ2-1; D not resolved. This CDR3 is built from 12 residues. Between the trimmed V and J ends, which lost 7 bases and 2 bases, there was a span of 9 bases. Germline V CDR1 and CDR2: SQVTM, ANQGSEA. The CDR3 DNA reads TGCAGCGGCGTAGCAGCCTACAATGAGCAGTTCTTC. This codes for CSGVAAYNEQFF.

V and J are TRBV11-2 and TRBJ2-2; D gene unclear. V lost 6 bases, J lost 1 base, and 9 bases lay in between. Germline V gene data show CDR1 as SGHAT and CDR2 as FQNNGV. The CDR3 has 14 amino acids. This CDR3 is CASRPDGNTGELFF. The CDR3 region has the DNA TGTGCCAGCAGACCCGACGGGAACACCGGGGAGCTGTTTTTT.

The genes are TRBV6-6 and TRBJ2-2; 7 bases fit TRBD2. CDR1 MNHNY and CDR2 SVGAGI come from the germline V gene (reference sequence). Trimming removed 0 bases from V and 4 bases from J; junction bases left unmatched: 8. The CDR3 extends over 17 amino acids. The CDR3 spells CASSYSKRERGTGELFF. The CDR3 bases are TGTGCCAGCAGTTACTCGAAGCGCGAGCGGGGCACCGGGGAGCTGTTTTTT.

The CDR3 loop reads CASKGEINYGYTF. The CDR3 DNA is TGTGCCAGCAAGGGGGAGATTAACTATGGCTACACCTTC. The V gene is TRBV2, the J gene TRBJ1-2; maybe TRBD1 (6 bases). Germline V lookup: CDR1 SNHLY, CDR2 FYNNEI. This CDR3 spans 13 amino acids. The V end lost 7 bases, the J end lost 1 base, and 10 bases lay between the germline ends.

This rearrangement joins TRBV11-2 to TRBJ2-7; D unclear. Trimming cost V 1 base and J 8 bases, with 6 bases left between them. This CDR3 is 11 amino acids long. Per germline, CDR1 SGHAT and CDR2 FQNNGV. CDR3 sequence (DNA): TGTGCCAGCAGCTTAGCCGGCCAGCAGTACTTC. This gives the protein CASSLAGQQYF. Full variable domain (remainder filled in from reference TRBV11-2 and TRBJ2-7): EAGVAQSPRYKIIEKRQSVAFWCNPISGHATLYWYQQILGQGPKLLIQFQNNGVVDDSQLPKDRFSAERLKGVDSTLKIQPAKLEDSAVYLCASSLAGQQYFGPGTRLTVT.

This clonotype was picked up many times. CDR3 sequence reads: CASSPRTVLPYEQYF. DNA for the CDR3: TGTGCCAGCAGCCCGCGGACAGTTCTGCCCTACGAGCAGTACTTC. The genes are TRBV3-1 and TRBJ2-7; tentatively, D is TRBD1 (6 bases). Germline V gene lookup returns CDR1 LGHDT and CDR2 YNNKEL (reference sequence). V lost 4 bases and J 2 bases, leaving 15 bases between the germline ends. The CDR3 loop spans 15 amino acids.

Only a few counts were recorded for this clonotype. The chain links TRBV4-1 to TRBJ2-1; the match to TRBD2 covers 7 bases. Germline loops: CDR1 MGHRA, CDR2 YSYEKL. The trim removed 4 bases at V and 6 bases at J, leaving 15 bases unmatched. There are 17 residues in the CDR3. This CDR3 reads CASSRGSGLSRANEQFF. The CDR3 DNA reads TGCGCCAGCAGCCGCGGGAGCGGGCTTAGTCGTGCCAATGAGCAGTTCTTC.

This chain links TRBV7-9 with TRBJ2-1; 10 nucleotides line up with TRBD2. The CDR3 runs 16 residues. After removal of 5 bases from V and 5 bases from J, the junction contained 9 bases not matched to a gene. The germline gives CDR1 SEHNR, CDR2 FQNEAQ (reference sequence). CDR3 in amino acids: CASSLSLAGVNNEQFF. In nucleotides, the CDR3 is TGTGCCAGCAGCCTATCCCTAGCGGGAGTCAACAATGAGCAGTTCTTC.

The rearrangement joins TRBV19 to TRBJ2-1; possibly TRBD2 for D (5 bases). This CDR3 has 11 amino acids. V lost 10 bases to trimming and J lost 3 bases, with 7 bases between them. Germline CDR1 LNHDA, CDR2 SQIVND (reference sequence). CDR3 protein: CATTSYNEQFF. The CDR3 region has the DNA TGTGCCACTACTAGCTACAATGAGCAGTTCTTC.

This chain uses TRBV6-2 or TRBV6-3 with TRBJ2-1, with TRBD1 matching 7 bases. The J segment lost 1 base and the V segment lost 8 bases, leaving 8 bases of the junction unmatched. CDR1 is MNHEY and CDR2 is SVGEGT in the germline V gene. The CDR3 consists of 15 residues. CDR3 nucleotides: TGTGCCAGCGGCGACAGGGCCAGTTCCTACAATGAGCAGTTCTTC. As protein: CASGDRASSYNEQFF.

This clonotype was seen a few times. The chain carries TRBV6-5 and TRBJ1-4; unclear D gene. The CDR3 is 11 residues long. The germline V gene encodes CDR1 MNHEY and CDR2 SVGAGI. Deletions cut 4 bases from V and 12 bases from J, with 9 bases between. DNA for the CDR3: TGTGCCAGCAGTTCACGGGAGGAACTGTTTTTT. This encodes CASSSREELFF.

The V and J genes are TRBV28 and TRBJ2-5; no reliable D call. The CDR3 is 12 amino acids. Germline V CDR1 and CDR2: MDHEN, SYDVKM. The V end was cut by 5 bases, the J end by 5 bases, with 9 bases between. The chain's CDR3 is CASSDPKETQYF. Here the CDR3 DNA reads TGTGCCAGCAGTGATCCCAAGGAGACCCAGTACTTC.

In this sample, this clonotype turned up many times. This chain links TRBV7-2 with TRBJ1-2; TRBD1 matches at 7 bases. Trimming removed 0 bases from V and 8 bases from J; junction bases left unmatched: 6. Germline V lookup: CDR1 SGHTA, CDR2 FQGNSA. The CDR3 spans 14 residues. This CDR3 is CASSLAGQLGGYTF. The CDR3 coding sequence is TGTGCCAGCAGCTTAGCGGGACAGCTCGGAGGCTACACCTTC. The entire variable domain, with the rest obtained from reference TRBV7-2 and TRBJ1-2, is as follows: GAGVSQSPSNKVTEKGKDVELRCDPISGHTALYWYRQSLGQGLEFLIYFQGNSAPDKSGLPSDRFSAERTGGSVSTLTIQRTQQEDSAVYLCASSLAGQLGGYTFGSGTRLTVV.

J is TRBJ2-3 and V is TRBV2; D perhaps matches TRBD2 (5 bases). Germline CDR1 SNHLY, CDR2 FYNNEI. The CDR3 sequence is 16 residues long. V lost 7 bases and J lost 0, with 17 bases in between. The CDR3 region has the DNA TGTGCCAGCACTTTTGGGCGGGTTGAAAGCACAGATACGCAGTATTTT. Its translation is CASTFGRVESTDTQYF.

The chain combines TRBV18 with TRBJ1-1, with TRBD1 as a possible D gene (5 bases). CDR1 and CDR2 from the germline V gene are KGHSH and LQKENI. Trimming pared 6 bases from V and 1 base from J, leaving 9 bases between. The CDR3 totals 13 residues. The CDR3 DNA reads as TGTGCCAGCTCTCACGGGGGGAACACTGAAGCTTTCTTT. It translates to CASSHGGNTEAFF.

CDR3 DNA sequence: TGTGCCAGCAGTGGTTTCAACACCATATATTTT. Amino acids: CASSGFNTIYF. V is TRBV12-3 or TRBV12-4 and J is TRBJ1-3; the D is unclear. V lost 5 bases to trimming and J lost 7 bases, with 6 bases between them. This CDR3 region has 11 residues.

The table lists this clonotype with a few counts. This chain joins TRBV24-1 and TRBJ2-1; D is perhaps TRBD2 (7 bases). V was shortened by 1 base and J by 16 bases, with 13 bases between the two germline ends. CDR1 is KGHDR, CDR2 SFDVKD, per germline. CDR3 length: 12 residues. The DNA of the CDR3 is TGTGCCACCAGTGATTTTCGGGGGGCGGCTTTCTTC. Protein sequence: CATSDFRGAAFF.

The chain carries TRBV20-1 and TRBJ2-7; 7 bases are a match to TRBD2. The J segment lost 9 bases and the V segment lost 1 base, leaving 15 bases of the junction unmatched. Germline V gene sequence: CDR1 DFQATT, CDR2 SNEGSKA (reference sequence). The CDR3 covers 15 residues. CDR3 sequence: CSARAIAGYVRGQYF. Here the CDR3 DNA reads TGCAGTGCTAGAGCGATAGCGGGTTATGTACGCGGGCAGTACTTC.

The chain couples TRBV7-6 to TRBJ2-1, with D perhaps matching TRBD2 (6 bases). V was clipped by 0 bases and J by 8 bases, with 17 bases between them. The CDR3 covers 16 residues. CDR1 SGHVS and CDR2 FNYEAQ come from the germline V gene. CDR3 DNA: TGTGCCAGCAGCTTAGCCGGGGGTAGCGCCCGAGATGAGCAGTTCTTC. Translation: CASSLAGGSARDEQFF.

This clonotype was counted only a few times. The rearrangement uses TRBV27 and TRBJ2-7; D ambiguous. This CDR3 spans 13 amino acids. V was cut by 6 bases and J by 0 bases, with 9 bases left in between. From germline, CDR1 is MNHEY and CDR2 SMNVEV (reference sequence). The CDR3 here is CASSTTLSYEQYF. Here the CDR3 DNA reads TGTGCCAGCAGCACAACTCTCTCCTACGAGCAGTACTTC.

Ten or more counts support this clonotype. The V call is TRBV20-1, the J call TRBJ1-4, with a possible D match to TRBD1 (6 bases). The CDR3 runs 15 residues. The V gene's germline CDR1 is DFQATT and CDR2 SNEGSKA (reference sequence). V was pared by 0 bases and J by 5 bases, with 13 bases between. The CDR3 loop reads CSARDLRQGNEKLFF. The CDR3, as DNA: TGCAGTGCTAGAGATCTCCGGCAGGGGAATGAAAAACTGTTTTTT.

The chain joins TRBV7-2 to TRBJ1-5; no reliable D call. The CDR3 sequence is 12 residues long. Germline CDR1 SGHTA, CDR2 FQGNSA. V shed 1 base and J shed 5 bases, with 3 bases lying between them. Here the CDR3 DNA reads TGTGCCAGCAGCTTAGGGGATCAGCCCCAGCATTTT. Protein sequence: CASSLGDQPQHF.

The rearrangement links TRBV4-3 to TRBJ1-1; D not certain. This CDR3 contains 16 residues. V gave up 0 bases and J gave up 9 bases, with 20 bases separating them. Germline CDR1 is LGHNA and CDR2 is YSLEER. The CDR3 sequence is CASSQEYRSQPTQAFF. The CDR3 bases are TGCGCCAGCAGCCAAGAGTACAGAAGTCAGCCCACCCAAGCTTTCTTT.

The chain combines TRBV5-4 with TRBJ2-3; D is unclear. Germline V gene lookup returns CDR1 SGHNT and CDR2 YYREEE (reference sequence). Trimming removed 4 bases at V and 1 base at J, with 10 bases between. This CDR3 has 14 residues. The CDR3 loop reads CASSGKGGTDTQYF. DNA of the CDR3: TGTGCCAGCAGCGGAAAGGGCGGCACAGATACGCAGTATTTT. Supplemented by reference TRBV5-4 and TRBJ2-3, the full variable domain reads ETGVTQSPTHLIKTRGQQVTLRCSSQSGHNTVSWYQQALGQGPQFIFQYYREEENGRGNFPPRFSGLQFPNYSSELNVNALELDDSALYLCASSGKGGTDTQYFGPGTRLTVL.

This clonotype has a handful of counts. The J gene is TRBJ2-1, the V gene TRBV19; D gene unclear. Trimming removed 6 bases from V and 7 bases from J, with 10 bases in between. Germline CDR1 is LNHDA and CDR2 is SQIVND (reference sequence). The CDR3 is 12 amino acids. The CDR3 DNA sequence: TGTGCCAGTAGCCGACTCGCGAATGAGCAGTTCTTC. This gives the protein CASSRLANEQFF.

This clonotype was detected only a few times. This CDR3 is CASSPALAGKFYEQYF. The CDR3 coding sequence is TGTGCCAGCTCACCAGCCCTAGCGGGGAAATTCTACGAGCAGTACTTC. The V gene is TRBV18, the J gene TRBJ2-7; 9 bases align to TRBD2. The CDR3 runs 16 residues. Germline V gives CDR1 KGHSH, CDR2 LQKENI. After removal of 2 bases from V and 3 bases from J, the junction contained 8 bases not matched to a gene.

The chain employs TRBV12-3 or TRBV12-4 and TRBJ2-3; 8 bases align to TRBD2. V was pared by 6 bases and J by 1 base, with 6 bases of the junction left unmatched. The CDR3 runs 15 residues. This chain's CDR3 is CASSLSGIRTDTQYF. CDR3 coding DNA: TGTGCCAGCAGCCTTAGCGGGATCCGCACAGATACGCAGTATTTT.

This clonotype was seen many times. The chain has TRBV7-9 and TRBJ2-3, with 7 bases lining up with TRBD2. This CDR3 has 15 residues. Germline CDR1 SEHNR, CDR2 FQNEAQ (reference sequence). V dropped 2 bases and J dropped 4; count of bases not matched to a gene: 6. CDR3: CASSLSAGAADTQYF. CDR3 bases: TGTGCCAGCAGCTTATCGGCGGGAGCGGCAGATACGCAGTATTTT.

This clonotype was observed a handful of times. V usage is TRBV3-1 and J usage is TRBJ2-1; 7 positions match TRBD2. The CDR3 totals 17 residues. The germline V gene has CDR1 LGHDT and CDR2 YNNKEL (reference sequence). V was clipped by 2 bases and J by 6 bases; unmatched bases: 13. This CDR3 reads CASSQSPGLADRNEQFF. In DNA, the CDR3 is TGTGCCAGCAGCCAAAGTCCGGGTCTAGCGGACCGCAATGAGCAGTTCTTC.

This clonotype was counted only a few times. The chain's CDR3 is CASSQGSGELFF. The CDR3 coding sequence is TGTGCCAGCAGTCAGGGGAGTGGGGAGCTGTTTTTT. The J gene is TRBJ2-2, the V gene TRBV14, with D tentatively TRBD1 (6 bases). CDR1 and CDR2 from the germline V gene are SGHDN and FVKESK. The CDR3 runs to 12 residues. Deletions cut 6 bases from V and 8 bases from J, with 10 bases between.

This clonotype turned up a few times. V and J are TRBV3-1 and TRBJ2-7; no reliable D call. The CDR3 contains 12 residues. The germline V and J ends were trimmed by 1 base and 9 bases, with 10 bases remaining between them. Germline V gives CDR1 LGHDT, CDR2 YNNKEL (reference sequence). CDR3 sequence (DNA): TGTGCCAGCAGCCAAGCTGGCCGGTGGCAGTACTTC. Amino acid sequence: CASSQAGRWQYF.

In this sample, this clonotype turned up a few times. This sequence joins TRBV4-3 and TRBJ2-2; a possible D gene is TRBD2 (6 bases). CDR1 and CDR2 (germline): LGHNA, YSLEER. Trimming removed 0 bases from V and 2 bases from J, with 10 bases in between. The CDR3 totals 16 residues. This CDR3 is CASSQDYGRNTGELFF. DNA of the CDR3: TGCGCCAGCAGCCAAGATTACGGGAGAAACACCGGGGAGCTGTTTTTT.